A single T cell receptor (beta chain) is shown here with its context. Sequencing used immunoSEQ multiplex PCR; TCRdb keeps in-frame clones, though not all of them. The data hold 100,000 or so clones, with roughly nine tenths observed a single time. The ends were cut back, 5 bases at V and 3 bases at J, with 10 bases in the middle. The CDR3 has 14 residues. Germline V gene data show CDR1 as SNHLY and CDR2 as FYNNEI. The data belong to a study of PD-L1 blockade in urothelial cancer. About the research overall: When blood samples were assessed, the median T cell count was some 140,000.

Between 1 and 8 samples, pretreatment and on-treatment, were given by each patient. The specimen was PBMCs, collected around atezolizumab (anti-PD-L1) treatment. The chain has TRBV2 and TRBJ1-4, with no clear D. The receptor comes from an elderly woman with urothelial cancer. CDR3 DNA: TGTGCCAGCAGTATGCGGAAAGCTAATGAAAAACTGTTTTTT. It is translated as CASSMRKANEKLFF.